Here is one TCR beta chain with its context. The data were taken from a study of blood T cell repertoires in COVID-19. V shed 0 bases and J shed 5 bases, with 12 bases lying between them. This CDR3 comprises 15 residues. Germline CDR1 is SGDLS and CDR2 is YYNGEE. Original data processing: The authors estimated nucleated cell counts from reference gene primer amplification. TCRdb keeps only in-frame clones here, not all; method: immunoSEQ multiplex PCR. The DNA was the basis for D and trimming; V, J and clone size are from that table. The profile covers tens of thousands of clones, with approximately 86% appearing a single time and more than 15% taken by the ten largest.

The sample was peripheral blood. This rearrangement joins TRBV9 to TRBJ2-1; D perhaps matches TRBD2 (6 bases). This TCR was recovered from a middle-aged man in a cohort sampled during active COVID-19. The CDR3: CASSVGGGADNEQFF. Here the CDR3 DNA reads TGTGCCAGCAGCGTAGGGGGCGGGGCGGACAATGAGCAGTTCTTC.